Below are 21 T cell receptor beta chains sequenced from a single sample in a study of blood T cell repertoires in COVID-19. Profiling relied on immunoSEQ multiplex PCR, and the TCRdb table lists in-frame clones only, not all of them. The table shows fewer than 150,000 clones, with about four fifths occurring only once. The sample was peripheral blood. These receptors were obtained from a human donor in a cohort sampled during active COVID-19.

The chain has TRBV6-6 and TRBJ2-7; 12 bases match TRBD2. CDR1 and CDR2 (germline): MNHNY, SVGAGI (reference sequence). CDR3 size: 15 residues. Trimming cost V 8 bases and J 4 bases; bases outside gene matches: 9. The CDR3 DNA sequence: TGTGCCAGCGGCCCTTCTAGCGGGGGGGCGTACGAGCAGTACTTC. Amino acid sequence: CASGPSSGGAYEQYF.

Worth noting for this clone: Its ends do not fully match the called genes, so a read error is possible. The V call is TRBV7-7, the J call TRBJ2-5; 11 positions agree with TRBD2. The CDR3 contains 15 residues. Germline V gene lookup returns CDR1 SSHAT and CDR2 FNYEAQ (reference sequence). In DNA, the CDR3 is TGTGCTAGCAGCAATAGCGGGGGGGCCTGGGAGACCCAGTACTTC. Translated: CASSNSGGAWETQYF.

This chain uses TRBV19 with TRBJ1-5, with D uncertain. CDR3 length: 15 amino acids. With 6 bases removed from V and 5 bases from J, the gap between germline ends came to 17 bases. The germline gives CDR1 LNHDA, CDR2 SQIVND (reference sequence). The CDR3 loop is CASRSGRRPYQPQHF. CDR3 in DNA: TGTGCCAGTAGATCAGGTCGCAGGCCCTATCAGCCCCAGCATTTT.

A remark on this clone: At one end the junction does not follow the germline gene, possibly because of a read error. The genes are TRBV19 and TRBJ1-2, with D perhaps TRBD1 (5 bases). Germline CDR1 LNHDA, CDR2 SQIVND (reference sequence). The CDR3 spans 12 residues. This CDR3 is CASSRVPGSAAF. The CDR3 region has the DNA TGTGCCAGTAGTAGAGTTCCAGGGTCGGCGGCCTTC.

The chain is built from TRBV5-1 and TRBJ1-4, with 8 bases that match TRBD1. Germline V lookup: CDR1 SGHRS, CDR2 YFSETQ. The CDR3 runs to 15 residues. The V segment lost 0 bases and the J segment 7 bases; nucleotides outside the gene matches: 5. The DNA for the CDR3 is TGCGCCAGCAGCTTGGTGGGGACAGGAGTTGAAAAACTGTTTTTT. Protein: CASSLVGTGVEKLFF.

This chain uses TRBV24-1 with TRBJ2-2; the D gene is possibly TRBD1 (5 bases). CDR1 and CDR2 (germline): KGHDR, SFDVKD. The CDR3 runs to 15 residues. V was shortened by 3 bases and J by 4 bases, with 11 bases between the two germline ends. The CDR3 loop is CATSDPSTGTGELFF. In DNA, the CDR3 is TGTGCCACCAGTGATCCTAGTACAGGCACCGGGGAGCTGTTTTTT.

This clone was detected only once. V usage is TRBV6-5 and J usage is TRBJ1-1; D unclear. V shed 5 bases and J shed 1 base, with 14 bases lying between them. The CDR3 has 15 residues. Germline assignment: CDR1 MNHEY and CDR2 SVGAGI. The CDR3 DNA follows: TGTGCCAGCAGTAAAAACAGTTTATCGAACACTGAAGCTTTCTTT. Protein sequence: CASSKNSLSNTEAFF.

The CDR3 DNA sequence: TGTGCCAGCAGCTTGGGCGGGAATGAAAAACTGTTTTTT. This translates into CASSLGGNEKLFF. The gene calls are TRBV5-5 and TRBJ1-4; D unresolved. Germline CDR1 is SGHKS and CDR2 is YYEKEE (reference sequence). Trimming stripped 0 bases from V and 5 bases from J, with 5 bases between. The CDR3 extends over 13 amino acids.

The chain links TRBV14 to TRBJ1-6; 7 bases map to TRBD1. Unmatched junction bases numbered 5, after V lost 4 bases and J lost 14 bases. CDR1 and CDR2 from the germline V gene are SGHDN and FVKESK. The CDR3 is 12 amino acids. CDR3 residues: CASSPNRGTLHF. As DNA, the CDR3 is TGTGCCAGCAGCCCGAACAGGGGTACCCTCCACTTT.

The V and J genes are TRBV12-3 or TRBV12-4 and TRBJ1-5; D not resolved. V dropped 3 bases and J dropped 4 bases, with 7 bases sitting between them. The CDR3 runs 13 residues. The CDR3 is CASSFFGNQPQHF. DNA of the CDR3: TGTGCCAGCAGTTTTTTCGGGAATCAGCCCCAGCATTTT.

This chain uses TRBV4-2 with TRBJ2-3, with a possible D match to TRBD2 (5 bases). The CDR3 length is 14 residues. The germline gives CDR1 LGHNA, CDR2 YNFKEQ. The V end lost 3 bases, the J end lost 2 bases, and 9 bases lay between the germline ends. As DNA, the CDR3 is TGTGCCAGCAGCCAGGCGGGTGTCACAGATACGCAGTATTTT. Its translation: CASSQAGVTDTQYF.

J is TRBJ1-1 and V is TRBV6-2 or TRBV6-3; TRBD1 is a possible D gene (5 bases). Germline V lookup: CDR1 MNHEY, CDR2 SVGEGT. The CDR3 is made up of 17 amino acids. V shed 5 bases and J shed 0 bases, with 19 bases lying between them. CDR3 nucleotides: TGTGCCAGCAGTCTCAGAGGAACAGGACCCTTGAACACTGAAGCTTTCTTT. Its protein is CASSLRGTGPLNTEAFF.

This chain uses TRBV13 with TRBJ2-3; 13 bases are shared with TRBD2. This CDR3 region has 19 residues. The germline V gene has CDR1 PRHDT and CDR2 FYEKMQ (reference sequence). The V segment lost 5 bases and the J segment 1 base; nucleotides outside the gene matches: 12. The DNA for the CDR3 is TGTGCCAGCAGCACTCGACTAGCGGGGGGATCTGGCGGCACAGATACGCAGTATTTT. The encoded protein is CASSTRLAGGSGGTDTQYF.

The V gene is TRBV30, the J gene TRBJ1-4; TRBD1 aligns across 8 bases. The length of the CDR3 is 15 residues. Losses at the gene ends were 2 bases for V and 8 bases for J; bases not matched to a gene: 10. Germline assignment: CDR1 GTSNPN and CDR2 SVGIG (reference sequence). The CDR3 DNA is TGTGCCTGGAGTACCCGGACAGGGATTGGCGAAAAACTGTTTTTT. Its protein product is CAWSTRTGIGEKLFF. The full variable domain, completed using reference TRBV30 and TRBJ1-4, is SQTIHQWPATLVQPVGSPLSLECTVEGTSNPNLYWYRQAAGRGLQLLFYSVGIGQISSEVPQNLSASRPQDRQFILSSKKLLLSDSGFYLCAWSTRTGIGEKLFFGSGTQLSVL.

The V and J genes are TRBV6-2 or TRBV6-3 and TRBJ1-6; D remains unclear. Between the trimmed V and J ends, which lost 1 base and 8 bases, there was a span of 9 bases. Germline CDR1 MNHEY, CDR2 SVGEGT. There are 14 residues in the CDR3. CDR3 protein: CASSYWEKDSPLHF. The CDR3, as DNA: TGTGCCAGCAGTTACTGGGAGAAGGATTCACCCCTCCACTTT.

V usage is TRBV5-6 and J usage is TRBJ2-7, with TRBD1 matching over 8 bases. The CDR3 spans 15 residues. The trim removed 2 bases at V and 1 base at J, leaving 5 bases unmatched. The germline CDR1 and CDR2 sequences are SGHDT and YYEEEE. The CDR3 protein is CASSFRQGASYEQYF. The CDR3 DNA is TGTGCCAGCAGCTTTAGGCAGGGGGCTTCCTACGAGCAGTACTTC.

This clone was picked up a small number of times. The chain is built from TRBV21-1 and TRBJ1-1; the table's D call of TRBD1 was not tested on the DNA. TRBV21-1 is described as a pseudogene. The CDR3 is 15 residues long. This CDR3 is CASSKMPQLNTEAFF. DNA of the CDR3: TGTGCCAGCAGCAAGATGCCACAGTTGAACACTGAAGCTTTCTTT.

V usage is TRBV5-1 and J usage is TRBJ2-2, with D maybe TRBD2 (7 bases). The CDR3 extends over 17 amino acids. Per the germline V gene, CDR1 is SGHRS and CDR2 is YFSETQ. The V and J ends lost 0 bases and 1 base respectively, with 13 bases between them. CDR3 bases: TGCGCCAGCAGCTTGGTCGGGGGGCCGGGGAACACCGGGGAGCTGTTTTTT. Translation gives CASSLVGGPGNTGELFF.

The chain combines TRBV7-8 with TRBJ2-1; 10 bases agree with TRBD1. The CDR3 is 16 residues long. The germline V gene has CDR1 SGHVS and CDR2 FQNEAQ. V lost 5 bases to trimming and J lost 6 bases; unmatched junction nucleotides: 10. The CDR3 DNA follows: TGTGCCAGCAGCATCGGGACAGGGGATACCCTCAATGAGCAGTTCTTC. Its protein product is CASSIGTGDTLNEQFF.

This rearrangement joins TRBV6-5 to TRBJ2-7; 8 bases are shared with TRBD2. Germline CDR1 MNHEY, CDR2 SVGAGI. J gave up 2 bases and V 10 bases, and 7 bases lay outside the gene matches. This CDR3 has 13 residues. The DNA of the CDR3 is TGTGCCACCCGACGGGGGGGGACCTACGAGCAGTACTTC. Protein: CATRRGGTYEQYF.

Here the CDR3 reads CASSNRGAGELFF. Written as DNA, the CDR3 is TGTGCCAGCAGCAACAGGGGAGCCGGGGAGCTGTTTTTT. V and J are TRBV5-4 and TRBJ2-2; 7 bases match TRBD1. This CDR3 is built from 13 residues. Germline V lookup: CDR1 SGHNT, CDR2 YYREEE (reference sequence). V dropped 4 bases and J dropped 6; count of bases not matched to a gene: 3.